This T cell receptor beta chain came from a study of regulatory T cells in long-lasting Graves disease. Findings and caveats of the study: Patients with persistent disease showed a bias toward TRBV28, TRBJ1-2 and TRBJ2-5. Persistent Graves' cases showed lower TCR diversity than newly diagnosed cases.

Library construction for TCR beta used iRepertoire HTBI primers and Arm-PCR of CDR3 regions. TCRdb recomputed calls from the multiplex PCR reads with MiXCR, one row per CDR3 protein. Of about 310,000 distinct CDR3 sequences listed, more than 20% are singletons. The germline V gene encodes CDR1 SGHTA and CDR2 FQGTGA. This CDR3 has 16 amino acids. V lost 0 bases and J lost 1, with 12 bases in between. As for time point: persistent/refractory GD, antithyroid drugs over 5 years with positive TRAb. From RNA extracted from PBMCs, the TCR library was made. Diagnosing Graves' disease relied on the American Thyroid Association guidelines. At least ten counts were recorded for this clonotype. Its target is unknown.

The chain uses TRBV7-3 and TRBJ1-1, with a weak D call TRBD1 (5 bases). The sequence was collected from a female donor with Graves disease. The material sequenced was peripheral blood mononuclear cells (PBMCs), taken when the disease was refractory, from a patient treated with antithyroid drugs. CDR3 residues: CASSLTGGRQNTEAFF. The CDR3 region has the DNA TGTGCCAGCAGCTTAACGGGGGGACGGCAGAACACTGAAGCTTTCTTT.